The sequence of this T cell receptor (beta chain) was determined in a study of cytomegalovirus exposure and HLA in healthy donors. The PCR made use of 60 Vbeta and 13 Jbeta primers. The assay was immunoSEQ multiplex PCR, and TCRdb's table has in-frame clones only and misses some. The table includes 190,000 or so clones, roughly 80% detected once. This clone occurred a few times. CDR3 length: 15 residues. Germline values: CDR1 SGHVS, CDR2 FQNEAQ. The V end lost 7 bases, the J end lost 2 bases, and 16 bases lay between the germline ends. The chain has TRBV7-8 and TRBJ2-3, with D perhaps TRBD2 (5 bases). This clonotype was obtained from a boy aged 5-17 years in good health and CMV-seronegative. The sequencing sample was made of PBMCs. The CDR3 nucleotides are TGTGCCAGCACCGTTACCGCGGGTTTCACAGATACGCAGTATTTT. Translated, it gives CASTVTAGFTDTQYF.